The TCR beta chain described here comes from a study of OX40 agonist ivuxolimab in advanced cancers. As for the study more broadly: Ivuxolimab was a fully human IgG2 agonistic monoclonal antibody targeting the costimulatory receptor OX40 (CD134). Intravenous ivuxolimab was administered to patients every 2 weeks at six dose levels: 0.01, 0.1, 0.3, 1.5, 3 and 10 mg/kg. Among the 52 dose-escalation patients, around 20 had hepatocellular carcinoma, roughly 15 melanoma, 9 renal cell carcinoma and 9 head and neck cancer. The dose-escalation cohort was about 83% male with a mean age of approximately 60 years, ranging from 23 to 79. Prior anti-PD-1, anti-PD-L1 or anti-CTLA-4 therapy was permitted, and checkpoint inhibitors had been received by roughly two fifths of dose-escalation patients. Three dose-escalation patients achieved partial responses, one with hepatocellular carcinoma and two with cutaneous melanoma. The purpose of peripheral TCRbeta sequencing was to test whether ivuxolimab changed TCR sequence diversity and led to clonal T-cell expansion. The monotherapy dose-escalation portion (N ≈ 52 patients) of the phase I ivuxolimab trial is reported in the paper.

V loses 3 bases, J loses 4 bases, and the germline ends lie 7 bases apart. The CDR3 contains 13 residues, cysteine and phenylalanine counted. Of all the DNA, just the CDR3 is kept, 39 bases in frame from base 1. From a lookup of the germline V gene, CDR1 and CDR2 are MGHRA and YSYEKL. In the case of this clone: There is no known antigen for this receptor. Base qualities were left out, and no much larger clone turns up one base away.

The trial excluded patients who had a history of autoimmune disease or were on systemic immunosuppression. Peripheral blood for TCR sequencing was collected from all dose cohorts at baseline, on cycle 4 day 1, and on cycle 7 day 1. Samples were obtained from an open-label, multicenter, first-in-human phase I dose-escalation trial of ivuxolimab. The trial enrolled adults with locally advanced or metastatic head and neck squamous cell, hepatocellular, melanoma or renal cell carcinoma. Before TCR sequencing, CD4+ and CD8+ T cells were separately sorted from peripheral blood. What the authors observed across the whole study: After ivuxolimab, more expanded clones were found on average in CD8+ T cells than in CD4+ T cells. Partial responders in the 0.1-3.0 mg/kg groups had among the lowest normalized peripheral clonal expansion, especially among CD8+ T cells. The antigen specificity of the peripheral T cells that underwent clonal expansion was not determined. Low levels of normalized T-cell clonal expansion were also seen in some nonresponding patients. At doses of 0.1 to 3.0 mg/kg, clonal expansion of both CD4+ and CD8+ T cells in blood was seen between baseline and week 6.

Genomic DNA was extracted from sorted cells for sequencing of the TCRbeta CDR3 region. The immunoSEQ Assay was used for sequencing of TCRbeta CDR3 regions. Here the immuneACCESS table is served through TCRdb, limited to in-frame sequences with V and J called. Missing clones are a known gap in these copies; in checked studies unresolved V genes cover under half, and the rest lacks a known reason. The sample table contains about 93,000 clones; only one count was recorded for approximately 94% of them. Over 2.5% of the sample lies in the top ten. This chain is built from TRBV4-1 and TRBJ1-5, and the D gene may be TRBD1, 5 bases matching. Sequenced material: CD4+ or CD8+ T cells sorted from blood, taken in a trial of the OX40 agonist ivuxolimab. The source is an adult with an advanced solid tumor such as melanoma, head and neck, liver or kidney cancer. The CDR3 region has the sequence CASSHPGNQPQHF. The DNA sequence reads TGCGCCAGCAGCCATCCAGGGAATCAGCCCCAGCATTTT.